The text below deals with one TCR beta chain. No cognate antigen has been identified for it. Per-base quality was not reported, and no clone a single base away is much larger than it. The record originates from a study of control samples from healthy donors and cancer patients (TCRdb year 2020). Library creation used the immunoSEQ multiplex PCR assay. TCRdb took this table from immuneACCESS and kept in-frame rearrangements with V and J called. Such tables lack part of the clones; where checked against another copy, unresolved V genes explain under half of the gap, and the rest is unexplained. The table for this sample lists roughly 130,000 clones; about nine tenths of them were counted only once. The leading ten clones occupy more than 2% of the sample. V is pruned by 1 base and J by 7 bases, leaving 7 bases of the junction without a gene match. There are 15 amino acids in the CDR3, from cysteine to phenylalanine inclusive. The entry retains the CDR3 DNA only, 45 bases that are in frame from base 1. The germline V gene provides CDR1 KGHSH and CDR2 LQKENI.

Material for sequencing was blood. The receptor's source is a man between 18 and 35 years old in good health. Recombination linked TRBV18 to TRBJ1-5; 7 nucleotides in the junction match TRBD1. In nucleotides, the sequence is TGTGCCAGCTCACCACAGCAGGGGGTCACACAGCCCCAGCATTTT. Translation gives CASSPQQGVTQPQHF.